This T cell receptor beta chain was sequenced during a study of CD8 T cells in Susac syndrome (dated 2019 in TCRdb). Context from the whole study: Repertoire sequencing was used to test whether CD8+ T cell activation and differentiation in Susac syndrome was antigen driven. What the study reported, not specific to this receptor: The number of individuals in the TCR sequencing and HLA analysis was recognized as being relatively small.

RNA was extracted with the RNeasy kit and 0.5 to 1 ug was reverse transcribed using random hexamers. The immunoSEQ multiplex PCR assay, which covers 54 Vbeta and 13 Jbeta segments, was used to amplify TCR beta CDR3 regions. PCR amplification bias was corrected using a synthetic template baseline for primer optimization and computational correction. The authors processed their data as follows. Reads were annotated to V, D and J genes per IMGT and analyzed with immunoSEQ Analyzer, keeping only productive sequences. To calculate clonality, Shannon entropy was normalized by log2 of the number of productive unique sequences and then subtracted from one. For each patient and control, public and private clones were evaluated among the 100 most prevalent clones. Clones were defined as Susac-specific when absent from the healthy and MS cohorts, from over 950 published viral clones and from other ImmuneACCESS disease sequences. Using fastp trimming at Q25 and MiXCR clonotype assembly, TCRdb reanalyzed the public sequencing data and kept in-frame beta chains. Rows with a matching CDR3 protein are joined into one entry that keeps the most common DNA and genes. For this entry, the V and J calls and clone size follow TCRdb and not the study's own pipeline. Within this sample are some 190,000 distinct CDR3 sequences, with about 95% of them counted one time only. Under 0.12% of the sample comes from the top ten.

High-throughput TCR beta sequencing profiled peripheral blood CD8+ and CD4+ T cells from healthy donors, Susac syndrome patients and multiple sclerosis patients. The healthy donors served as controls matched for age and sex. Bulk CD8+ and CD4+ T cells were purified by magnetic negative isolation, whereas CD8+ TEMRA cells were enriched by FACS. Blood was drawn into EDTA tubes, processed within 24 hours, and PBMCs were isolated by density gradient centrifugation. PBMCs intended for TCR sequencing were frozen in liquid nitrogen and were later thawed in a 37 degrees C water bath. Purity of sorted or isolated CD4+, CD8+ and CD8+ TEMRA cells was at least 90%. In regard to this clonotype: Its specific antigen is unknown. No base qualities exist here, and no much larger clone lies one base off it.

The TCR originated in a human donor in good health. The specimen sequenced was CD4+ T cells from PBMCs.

The DNA sequence is TGCGCCAGCAGCACCAGCGGGGACTACAATGAGCAGTTCTTC. Translated, it gives CASSTSGDYNEQFF. The chain joins TRBV5-1 to TRBJ2-1; TRBD2 aligns with 7 central bases. The CDR3, from cysteine to phenylalanine, totals 14 residues. The sequence is cut down to CDR3 DNA, 42 bases in frame from base 1. The germline V gene supplies CDR1 SGHRS and CDR2 YFSETQ. Ends trimmed: V by 4 bases, J by 3 bases; bases unmatched to a gene: 4.